Described below is a single T cell receptor beta chain sequence and its context. This entry comes from a study of tumor-infiltrating lymphocytes in oesophageal squamous cell carcinoma. TCRdb reanalysed the PCR reads using MiXCR and keeps one entry per CDR3 protein. Of about 24,000 distinct CDR3 sequences listed, more than 30% were seen once; the top ten hold 20% to 25%. The CDR3 length is 15 residues. Germline assignment: CDR1 MNHGY and CDR2 SAAAGT. The ends lost 6 bases at V and 13 bases at J; junction bases unmatched: 15. The chain couples TRBV6-8 to TRBJ2-5; 12 nucleotides agree with TRBD2. The TCR sequence derives from a male donor with esophageal squamous cell carcinoma. Sequenced material: esophageal tumor tissue. Here the CDR3 DNA reads TGTGCCAGCAGGCTGGGACTAGCGGGTTACGGGGAGCTGTACTTC. Translated: CASRLGLAGYGELYF.